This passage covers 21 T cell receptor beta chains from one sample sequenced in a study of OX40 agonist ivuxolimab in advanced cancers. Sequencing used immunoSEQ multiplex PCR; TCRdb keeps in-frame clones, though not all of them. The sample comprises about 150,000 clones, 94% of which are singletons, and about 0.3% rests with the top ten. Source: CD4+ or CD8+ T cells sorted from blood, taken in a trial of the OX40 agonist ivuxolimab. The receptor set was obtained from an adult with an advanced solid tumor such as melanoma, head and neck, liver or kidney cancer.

In DNA, the CDR3 is TGTGCCAGCAGTGCAAAAGGGATTATTGGGGCCAACGTCCTGACTTTC. Protein product: CASSAKGIIGANVLTF. The chain is built from TRBV6-1 and TRBJ2-6; the D is unclear. CDR3 length equals 16 residues. V was trimmed by 4 bases and J by 3 bases, leaving 13 bases between them. From germline, CDR1 is MNHNS and CDR2 SASEGT.

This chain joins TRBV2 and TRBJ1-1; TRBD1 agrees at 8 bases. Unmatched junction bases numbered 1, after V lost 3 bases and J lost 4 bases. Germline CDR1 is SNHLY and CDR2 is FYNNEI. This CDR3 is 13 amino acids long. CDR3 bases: TGTGCCAGCAGTGAGGACAGGGTCACTGAAGCTTTCTTT. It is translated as CASSEDRVTEAFF.

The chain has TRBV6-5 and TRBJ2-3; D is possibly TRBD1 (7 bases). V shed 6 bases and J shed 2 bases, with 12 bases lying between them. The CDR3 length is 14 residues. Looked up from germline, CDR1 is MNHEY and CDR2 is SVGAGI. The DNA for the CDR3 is TGTGCCAGCAGCCGCGGGACAGCCACAGATACGCAGTATTTT. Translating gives CASSRGTATDTQYF.

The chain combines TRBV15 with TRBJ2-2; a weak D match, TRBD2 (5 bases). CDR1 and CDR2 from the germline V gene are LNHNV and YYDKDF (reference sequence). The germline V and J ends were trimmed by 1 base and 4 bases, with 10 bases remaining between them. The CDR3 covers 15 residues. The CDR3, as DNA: TGTGCCACCAGCAGAGGGGGAGCGGTCACCGGGGAGCTGTTTTTT. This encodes CATSRGGAVTGELFF.

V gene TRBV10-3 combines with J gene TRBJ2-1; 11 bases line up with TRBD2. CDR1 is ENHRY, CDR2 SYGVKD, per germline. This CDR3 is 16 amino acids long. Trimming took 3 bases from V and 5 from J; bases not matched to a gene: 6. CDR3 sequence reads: CAISERTSGPDNEQFF. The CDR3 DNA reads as TGTGCCATCAGTGAACGGACTAGCGGGCCCGACAATGAGCAGTTCTTC.

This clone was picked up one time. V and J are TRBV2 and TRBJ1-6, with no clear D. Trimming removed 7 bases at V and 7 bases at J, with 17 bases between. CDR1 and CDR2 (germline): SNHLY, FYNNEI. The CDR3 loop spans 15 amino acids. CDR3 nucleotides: TGTGCCAGCACCGTCCGCGAGGGAGTAAATTCACCCCTCCACTTT. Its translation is CASTVREGVNSPLHF.

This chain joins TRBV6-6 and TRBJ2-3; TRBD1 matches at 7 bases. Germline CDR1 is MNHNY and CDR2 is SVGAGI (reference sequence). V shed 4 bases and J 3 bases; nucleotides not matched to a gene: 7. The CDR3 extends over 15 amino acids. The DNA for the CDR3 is TGTGCCAGCAGTTTCACAGGGGCGGGTACAGATACGCAGTATTTT. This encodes CASSFTGAGTDTQYF.

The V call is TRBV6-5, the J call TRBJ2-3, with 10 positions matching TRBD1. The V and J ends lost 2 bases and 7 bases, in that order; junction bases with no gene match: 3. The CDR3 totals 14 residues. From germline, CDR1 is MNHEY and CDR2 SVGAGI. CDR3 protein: CASSYDRGQHTQYF. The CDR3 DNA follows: TGTGCCAGCAGTTACGACAGGGGGCAACATACGCAGTATTTT.

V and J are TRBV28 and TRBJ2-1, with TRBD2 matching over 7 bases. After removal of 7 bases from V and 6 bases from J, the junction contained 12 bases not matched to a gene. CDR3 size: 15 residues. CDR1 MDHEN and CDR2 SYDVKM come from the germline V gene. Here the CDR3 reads CASISGGAPRNEQFF. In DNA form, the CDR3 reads TGTGCCAGCATATCGGGGGGAGCCCCTCGCAATGAGCAGTTCTTC.

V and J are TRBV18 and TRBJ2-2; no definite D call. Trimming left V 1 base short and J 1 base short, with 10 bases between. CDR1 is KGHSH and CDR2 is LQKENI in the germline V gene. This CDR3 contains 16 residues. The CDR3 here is CASSPREFLNTGELFF. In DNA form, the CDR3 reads TGTGCCAGCTCACCACGTGAATTCCTGAACACCGGGGAGCTGTTTTTT.

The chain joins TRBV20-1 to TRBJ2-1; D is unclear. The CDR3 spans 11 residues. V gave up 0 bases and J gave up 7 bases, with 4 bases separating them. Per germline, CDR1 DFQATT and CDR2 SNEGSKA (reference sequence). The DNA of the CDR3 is TGCAGTGCTAGAGACGCTAATGAGCAGTTCTTC. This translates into CSARDANEQFF.

CDR3 region: CASSYFLAGGRDEQFF. CDR3 DNA: TGTGCCAGCAGTTACTTCCTAGCGGGAGGCCGGGATGAGCAGTTCTTC. This rearrangement joins TRBV6-5 to TRBJ2-1, with TRBD2 matching over 11 bases. Per germline, CDR1 MNHEY and CDR2 SVGAGI. After removal of 1 base from V and 8 bases from J, the junction contained 7 bases not matched to a gene. CDR3 length: 16 residues.

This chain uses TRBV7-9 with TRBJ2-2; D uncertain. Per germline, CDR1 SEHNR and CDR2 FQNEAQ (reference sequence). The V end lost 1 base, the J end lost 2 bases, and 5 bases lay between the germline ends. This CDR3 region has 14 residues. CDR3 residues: CASSLDGNTGELFF. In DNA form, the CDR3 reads TGTGCCAGCAGCTTAGACGGTAACACCGGGGAGCTGTTTTTT.

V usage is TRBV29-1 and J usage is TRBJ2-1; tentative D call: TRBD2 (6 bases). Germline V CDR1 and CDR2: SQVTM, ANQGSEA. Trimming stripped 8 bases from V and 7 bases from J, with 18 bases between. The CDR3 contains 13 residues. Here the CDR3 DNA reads TGCAGCCTTCTCCGGGACTGGGGAAATGAGCAGTTCTTC. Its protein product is CSLLRDWGNEQFF.

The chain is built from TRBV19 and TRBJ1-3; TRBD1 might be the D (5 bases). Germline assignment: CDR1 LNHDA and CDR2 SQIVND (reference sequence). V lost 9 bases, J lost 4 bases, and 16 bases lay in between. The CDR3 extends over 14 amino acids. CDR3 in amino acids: CASSMGGRGNTIYF. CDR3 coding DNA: TGTGCCAGCTCTATGGGGGGAAGAGGAAACACCATATATTTT.

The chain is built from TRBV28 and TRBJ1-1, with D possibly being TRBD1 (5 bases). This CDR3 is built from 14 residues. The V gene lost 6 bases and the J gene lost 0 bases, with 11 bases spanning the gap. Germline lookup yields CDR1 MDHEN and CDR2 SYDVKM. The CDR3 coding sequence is TGTGCCAGCAGAATGACAGTTTTGAACACTGAAGCTTTCTTT. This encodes CASRMTVLNTEAFF.

CDR3 sequence reads: CASSPGGVQETQYF. The DNA of the CDR3 is TGCGCCAGCAGCCCAGGGGGCGTCCAAGAGACCCAGTACTTC. The rearrangement uses TRBV5-1 and TRBJ2-5, with TRBD1 identical over 8 bases. The V and J ends lost 4 bases and 1 base, in that order; junction bases with no gene match: 3. This CDR3 spans 14 amino acids. Germline loops: CDR1 SGHRS, CDR2 YFSETQ.

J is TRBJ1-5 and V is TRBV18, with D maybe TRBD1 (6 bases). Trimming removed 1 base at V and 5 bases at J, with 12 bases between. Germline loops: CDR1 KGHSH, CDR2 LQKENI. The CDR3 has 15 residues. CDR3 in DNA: TGTGCCAGCTCACCACGTACAGGGTCTGATCAGCCCCAGCATTTT. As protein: CASSPRTGSDQPQHF.

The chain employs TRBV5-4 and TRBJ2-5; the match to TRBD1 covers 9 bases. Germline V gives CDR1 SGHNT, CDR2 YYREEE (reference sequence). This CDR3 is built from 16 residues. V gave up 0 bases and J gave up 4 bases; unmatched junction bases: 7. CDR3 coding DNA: TGTGCCAGCAGCTTGGGGGGGGGACAGGGATTAGAGACCCAGTACTTC. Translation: CASSLGGGQGLETQYF.

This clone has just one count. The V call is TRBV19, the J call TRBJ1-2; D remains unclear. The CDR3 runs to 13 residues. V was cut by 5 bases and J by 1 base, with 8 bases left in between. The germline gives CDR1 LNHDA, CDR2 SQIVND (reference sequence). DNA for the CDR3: TGTGCCAGTAGTGTCCGGAGTAACTATGGCTACACCTTC. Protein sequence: CASSVRSNYGYTF.

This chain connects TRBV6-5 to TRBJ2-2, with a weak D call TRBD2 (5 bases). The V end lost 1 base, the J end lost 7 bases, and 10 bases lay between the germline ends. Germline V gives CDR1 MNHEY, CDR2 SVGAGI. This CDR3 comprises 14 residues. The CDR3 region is CASSYLGENGELFF. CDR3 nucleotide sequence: TGTGCCAGCAGTTACTTGGGAGAGAACGGGGAGCTGTTTTTT.